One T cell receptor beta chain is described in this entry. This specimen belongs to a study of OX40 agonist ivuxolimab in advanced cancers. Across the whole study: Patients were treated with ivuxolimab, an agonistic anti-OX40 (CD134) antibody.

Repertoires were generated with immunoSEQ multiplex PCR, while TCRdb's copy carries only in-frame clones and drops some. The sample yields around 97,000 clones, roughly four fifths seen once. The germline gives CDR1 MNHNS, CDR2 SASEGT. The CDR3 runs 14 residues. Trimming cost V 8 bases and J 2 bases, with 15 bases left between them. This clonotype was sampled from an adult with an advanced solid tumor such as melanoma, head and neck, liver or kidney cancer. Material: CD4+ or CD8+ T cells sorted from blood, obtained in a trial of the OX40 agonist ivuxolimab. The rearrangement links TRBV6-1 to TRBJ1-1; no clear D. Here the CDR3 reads CASEREVGNTEAFF. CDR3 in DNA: TGTGCCAGCGAGAGGGAAGTCGGCAACACTGAAGCTTTCTTT.